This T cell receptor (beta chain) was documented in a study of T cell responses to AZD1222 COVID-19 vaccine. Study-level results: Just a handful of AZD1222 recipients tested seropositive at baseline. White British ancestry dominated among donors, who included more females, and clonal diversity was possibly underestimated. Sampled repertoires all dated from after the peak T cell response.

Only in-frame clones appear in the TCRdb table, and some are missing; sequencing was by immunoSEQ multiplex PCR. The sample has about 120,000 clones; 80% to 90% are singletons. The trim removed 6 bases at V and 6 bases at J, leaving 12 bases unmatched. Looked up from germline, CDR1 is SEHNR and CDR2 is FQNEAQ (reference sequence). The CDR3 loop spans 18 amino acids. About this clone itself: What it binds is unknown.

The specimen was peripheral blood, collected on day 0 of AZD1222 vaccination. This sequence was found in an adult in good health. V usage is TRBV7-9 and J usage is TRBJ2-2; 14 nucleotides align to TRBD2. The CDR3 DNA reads TGTGCCAGCAGTCCCGGGGGGGGACTAGCGGGAGAGGCCGGGGAGCTGTTTTTT. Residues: CASSPGGGLAGEAGELFF.